This T cell receptor beta chain stems from a study of identical twins. The germline V gene has CDR1 DFQATT and CDR2 SNEGSKA (reference sequence). The CDR3 extends over 15 amino acids. The J segment lost 3 bases and the V segment lost 6 bases, leaving 8 bases of the junction unmatched. In its sample, this clonotype was seen many times. TCRdb used MiXCR to reprocess the 5' RACE reads, holding one entry per CDR3 protein. The data hold some 690,000 distinct CDR3 sequences, with approximately 22% observed a single time. The same data also went into a second study, on T cells expressing NK-cell markers. That paper states: Sorting of alpha-beta TCR T cells alone was achieved in several experiments with an anti-gamma-delta TCR antibody.

V usage is TRBV20-1 and J usage is TRBJ2-1; TRBD2 matches 10 bases. The source is a woman aged 18-35 years in good health. The specimen sequenced was PBMCs. The CDR3 here is CSARRLAGDYNEQFF. For the CDR3, the DNA is TGCAGTGCCCGACGGCTAGCGGGAGACTACAATGAGCAGTTCTTC.